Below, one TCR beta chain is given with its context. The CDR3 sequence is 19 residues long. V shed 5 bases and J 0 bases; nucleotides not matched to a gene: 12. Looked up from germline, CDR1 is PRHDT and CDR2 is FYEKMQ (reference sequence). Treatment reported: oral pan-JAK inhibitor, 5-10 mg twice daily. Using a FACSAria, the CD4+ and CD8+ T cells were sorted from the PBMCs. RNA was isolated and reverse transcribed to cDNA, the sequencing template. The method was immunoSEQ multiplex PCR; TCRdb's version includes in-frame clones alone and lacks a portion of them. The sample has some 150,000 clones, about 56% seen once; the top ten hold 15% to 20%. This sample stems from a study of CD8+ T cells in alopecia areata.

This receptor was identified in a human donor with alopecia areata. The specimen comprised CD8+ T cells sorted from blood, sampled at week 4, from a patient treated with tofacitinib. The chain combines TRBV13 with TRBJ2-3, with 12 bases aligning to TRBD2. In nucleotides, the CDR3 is TGTGCCAGCAGCCCAAGGCTAGCGGGGGGGACGGCTAGCACAGATACGCAGTATTTT. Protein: CASSPRLAGGTASTDTQYF.